This T cell receptor beta chain was captured in a study of T cell changes during pregnancy in multiple sclerosis. The V end lost 5 bases, the J end lost 8 bases, and 21 bases lay between the germline ends. The CDR3 length is 16 residues. Germline V gene data show CDR1 as SSHAT and CDR2 as FNYEAQ (reference sequence). TCRdb keeps only in-frame clones here, not all; method: immunoSEQ multiplex PCR. The repertoire holds approximately 92,000 clones, with about 92% as singletons. The table lists this clone with a count of one. This material consisted of peripheral blood, taken in the first trimester of pregnancy. The gene calls are TRBV7-7 and TRBJ2-2; weak D call: TRBD2 (6 bases). This sequence originates from a female donor with multiple sclerosis, enrolled in a pregnancy study. CDR3 in DNA: TGTGCCAGCAGCATTCCGGGACTCGGAGGTTTTGGGGAGCTGTTTTTT. Residues: CASSIPGLGGFGELFF.